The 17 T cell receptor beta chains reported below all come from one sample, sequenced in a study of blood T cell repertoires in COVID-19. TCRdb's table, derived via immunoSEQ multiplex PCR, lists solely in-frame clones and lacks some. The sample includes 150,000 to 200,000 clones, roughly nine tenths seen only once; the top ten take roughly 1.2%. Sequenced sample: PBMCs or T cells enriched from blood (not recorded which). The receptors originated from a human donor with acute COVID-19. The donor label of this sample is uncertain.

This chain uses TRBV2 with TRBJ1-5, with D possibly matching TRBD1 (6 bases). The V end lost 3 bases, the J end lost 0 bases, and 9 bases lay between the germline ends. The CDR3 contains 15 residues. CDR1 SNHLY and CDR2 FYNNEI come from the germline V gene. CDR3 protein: CASSEGANSNQPQHF. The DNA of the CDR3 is TGTGCCAGCAGTGAGGGGGCAAATAGCAATCAGCCCCAGCATTTT.

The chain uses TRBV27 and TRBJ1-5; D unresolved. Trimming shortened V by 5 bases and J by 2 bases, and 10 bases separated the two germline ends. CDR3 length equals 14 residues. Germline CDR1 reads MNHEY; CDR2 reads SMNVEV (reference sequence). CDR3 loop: CASSPGYGNQPQHF. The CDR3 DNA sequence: TGTGCCAGCAGTCCCGGTTATGGCAATCAGCCCCAGCATTTT.

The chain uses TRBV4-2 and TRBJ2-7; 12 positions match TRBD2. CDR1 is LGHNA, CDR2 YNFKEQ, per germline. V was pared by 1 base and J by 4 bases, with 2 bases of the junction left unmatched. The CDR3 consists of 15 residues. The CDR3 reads CASSQGLAGDYEQYF. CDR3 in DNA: TGTGCCAGCAGCCAAGGACTAGCGGGGGATTACGAGCAGTACTTC.

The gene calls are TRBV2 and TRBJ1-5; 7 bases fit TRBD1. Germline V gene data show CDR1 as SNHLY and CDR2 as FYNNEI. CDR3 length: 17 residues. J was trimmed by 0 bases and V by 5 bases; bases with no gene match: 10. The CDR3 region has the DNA TGTGCCAGCAGTCCTCAGGACAGGACCCATAGCAATCAGCCCCAGCATTTT. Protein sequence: CASSPQDRTHSNQPQHF.

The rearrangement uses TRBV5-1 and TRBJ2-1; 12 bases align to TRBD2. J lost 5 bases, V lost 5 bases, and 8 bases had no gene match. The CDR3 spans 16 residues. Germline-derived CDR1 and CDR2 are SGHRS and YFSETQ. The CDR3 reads CASSPGLAGTNNEQFF. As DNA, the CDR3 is TGCGCCAGCAGTCCCGGACTAGCGGGGACTAACAATGAGCAGTTCTTC.

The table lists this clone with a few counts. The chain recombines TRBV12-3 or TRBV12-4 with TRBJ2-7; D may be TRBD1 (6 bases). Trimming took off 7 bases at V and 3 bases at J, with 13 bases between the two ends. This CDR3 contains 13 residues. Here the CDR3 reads CASTRTELYEQYF. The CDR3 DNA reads TGTGCCAGCACTAGGACAGAACTCTACGAGCAGTACTTC.

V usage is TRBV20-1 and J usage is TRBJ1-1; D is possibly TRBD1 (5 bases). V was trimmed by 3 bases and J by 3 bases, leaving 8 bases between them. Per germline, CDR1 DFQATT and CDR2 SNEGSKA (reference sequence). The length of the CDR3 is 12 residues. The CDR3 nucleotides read TGCAGTGCTAGTCTAGGGGACACTGAAGCTTTCTTT. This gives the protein CSASLGDTEAFF.

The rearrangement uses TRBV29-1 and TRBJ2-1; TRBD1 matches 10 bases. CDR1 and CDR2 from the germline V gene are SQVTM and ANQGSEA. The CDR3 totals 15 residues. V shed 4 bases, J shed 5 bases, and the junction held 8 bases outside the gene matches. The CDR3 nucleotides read TGCAGCGTTGTGGAGGGACAGGGGTTAAACAATGAGCAGTTCTTC. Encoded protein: CSVVEGQGLNNEQFF.

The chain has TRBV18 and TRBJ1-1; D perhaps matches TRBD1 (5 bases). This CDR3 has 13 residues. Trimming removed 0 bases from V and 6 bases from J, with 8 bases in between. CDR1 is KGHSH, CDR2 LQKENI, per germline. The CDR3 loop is CASSPPGGPEAFF. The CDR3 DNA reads TGTGCCAGCTCACCACCGGGGGGTCCTGAAGCTTTCTTT.

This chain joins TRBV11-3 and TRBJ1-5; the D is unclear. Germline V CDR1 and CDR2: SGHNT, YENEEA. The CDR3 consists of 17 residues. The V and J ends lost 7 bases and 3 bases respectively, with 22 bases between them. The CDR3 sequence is CASIPHLEFPTNQPQHF. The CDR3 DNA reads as TGTGCCAGCATCCCTCACCTCGAGTTCCCCACCAATCAGCCCCAGCATTTT.

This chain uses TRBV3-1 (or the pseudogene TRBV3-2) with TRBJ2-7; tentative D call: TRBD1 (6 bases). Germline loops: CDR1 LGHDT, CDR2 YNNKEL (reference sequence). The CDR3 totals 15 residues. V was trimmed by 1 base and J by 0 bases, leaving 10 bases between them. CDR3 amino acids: CASSQVSDSSYEQYF. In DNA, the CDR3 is TGTGCCAGCAGCCAAGTATCGGACAGCTCCTACGAGCAGTACTTC.

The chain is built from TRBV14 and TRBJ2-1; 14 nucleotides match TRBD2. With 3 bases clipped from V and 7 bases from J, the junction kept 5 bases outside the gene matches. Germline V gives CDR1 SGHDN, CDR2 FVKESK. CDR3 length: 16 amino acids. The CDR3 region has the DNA TGTGCCAGCAGCCAGTTAGGACTAGCGGGGGGAAATGAGCAGTTCTTC. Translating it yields CASSQLGLAGGNEQFF.

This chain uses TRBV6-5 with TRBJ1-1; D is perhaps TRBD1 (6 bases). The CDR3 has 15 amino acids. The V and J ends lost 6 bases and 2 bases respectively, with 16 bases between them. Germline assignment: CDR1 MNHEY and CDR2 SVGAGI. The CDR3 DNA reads TGTGCCAGCAGGGAGAGGACAGCTATTAACACTGAAGCTTTCTTT. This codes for CASRERTAINTEAFF.

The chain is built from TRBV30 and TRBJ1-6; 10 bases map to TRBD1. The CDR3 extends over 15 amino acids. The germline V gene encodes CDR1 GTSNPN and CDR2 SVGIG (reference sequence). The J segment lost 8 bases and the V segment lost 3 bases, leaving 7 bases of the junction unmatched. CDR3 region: CAWSAAGQGYSPLHF. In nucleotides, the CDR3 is TGTGCCTGGAGCGCCGCGGGACAGGGGTATTCACCCCTCCACTTT.

The CDR3 loop reads CASGRGEAFF. CDR3 bases: TGTGCCAGTGGACGGGGAGAAGCTTTCTTT. This chain joins TRBV6-5 and TRBJ1-1; no clear D. Germline V gene sequence: CDR1 MNHEY, CDR2 SVGAGI. The CDR3 is made up of 10 amino acids. Trimming removed 9 bases at V and 8 bases at J, with 10 bases between.

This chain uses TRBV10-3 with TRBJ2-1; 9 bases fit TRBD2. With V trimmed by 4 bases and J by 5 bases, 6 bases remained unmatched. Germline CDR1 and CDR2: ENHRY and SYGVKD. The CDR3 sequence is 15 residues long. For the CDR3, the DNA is TGTGCCATCAGTGCCGGCGGGGGGGGTGACAATGAGCAGTTCTTC. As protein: CAISAGGGGDNEQFF.

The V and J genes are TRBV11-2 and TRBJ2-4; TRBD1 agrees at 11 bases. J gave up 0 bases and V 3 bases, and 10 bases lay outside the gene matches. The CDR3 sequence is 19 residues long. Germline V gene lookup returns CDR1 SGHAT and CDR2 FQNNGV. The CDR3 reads CASSLDRGQLRLAKNIQYF. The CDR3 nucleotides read TGTGCCAGCAGCTTGGACAGGGGGCAGCTCAGGCTAGCCAAAAACATTCAGTACTTC.